The 21 T cell receptor beta chains presented below share a single source sample, sequenced in a study of cytomegalovirus exposure and HLA in healthy donors. PCR primers comprised 60 Vbeta and 13 Jbeta primers. Some clones are missing from TCRdb's copy, which holds only in-frame ones; the method was immunoSEQ multiplex PCR. This sample's table has 200,000 to 250,000 clones. The sequencing input was PBMCs. These receptors were obtained from a woman aged 25 to 39 in good health and CMV-seropositive.

J is TRBJ1-2 and V is TRBV7-2, with D unclear. Trimming pared 4 bases from V and 2 bases from J, leaving 8 bases between. This CDR3 region has 13 residues. CDR1 is SGHTA, CDR2 FQGNSA, per germline. The CDR3 region is CASSSFANYGYTF. The CDR3, as DNA: TGTGCCAGCAGCTCGTTCGCGAACTATGGCTACACCTTC.

This sequence joins TRBV28 and TRBJ1-5; unclear D gene. The CDR3 sequence is 15 residues long. Trimming took 3 bases from V and 0 from J, leaving 9 bases between them. The germline CDR1 and CDR2 sequences are MDHEN and SYDVKM. The CDR3 DNA reads as TGTGCCAGCAGTTTGGCACAACATAGCAATCAGCCCCAGCATTTT. Residues: CASSLAQHSNQPQHF.

The CDR3 coding sequence is TGTGCCAGCAGTTTAAGGCCAGGGAATCAGCCCCAGCATTTT. Translating it yields CASSLRPGNQPQHF. J is TRBJ1-5 and V is TRBV27; TRBD1 might be the D (5 bases). V was pared by 2 bases and J by 4 bases, with 9 bases between. Germline assignment: CDR1 MNHEY and CDR2 SMNVEV (reference sequence). The CDR3 totals 14 residues.

V gene TRBV28 combines with J gene TRBJ1-1; D is unresolved. CDR1 is MDHEN, CDR2 SYDVKM, per germline. The V end was cut by 6 bases, the J end by 8 bases, with 10 bases between. The CDR3 runs 11 residues. In DNA form, the CDR3 reads TGTGCCAGCAGCCTACAGAGAGAAGCTTTCTTT. It is translated as CASSLQREAFF.

This chain uses TRBV28 with TRBJ2-2; D possibly corresponds to TRBD1 (8 bases). Germline values: CDR1 MDHEN, CDR2 SYDVKM. Trimming shortened V by 7 bases and J by 2 bases, and 20 bases separated the two germline ends. The CDR3 consists of 17 residues. CDR3 nucleotides: TGTGCCAGCACCTATACAGGGGGGGCCCTAAACACCGGGGAGCTGTTTTTT. Residues: CASTYTGGALNTGELFF.

This sequence joins TRBV4-3 and TRBJ1-2; D not resolved. Trimming removed 1 base at V and 8 bases at J, with 8 bases between. The germline V gene has CDR1 LGHNA and CDR2 YSLEER. This CDR3 comprises 12 residues. The CDR3 DNA reads TGCGCCAGCAGCCAAGTCGGGAGGGGCTACACCTTC. Its protein product is CASSQVGRGYTF.

The V gene is TRBV6-5, the J gene TRBJ1-2, with TRBD1 as a possible D gene (5 bases). The length of the CDR3 is 15 residues. Between the trimmed V and J ends, which lost 8 bases and 5 bases, there was a span of 21 bases. CDR1 is MNHEY, CDR2 SVGAGI, per germline. Here the CDR3 DNA reads TGTGCCAGCTCCCTCCTAGACAGTCCCTTGTATGGCTACACCTTC. Amino acids: CASSLLDSPLYGYTF.

The chain links TRBV7-9 to TRBJ1-4; D possibly corresponds to TRBD1 (5 bases). Germline CDR1 SEHNR, CDR2 FQNEAQ (reference sequence). The V gene lost 6 bases and the J gene lost 4 bases, with 12 bases spanning the gap. The CDR3 has 14 amino acids. The CDR3: CASRSGRGNEKLFF. The DNA of the CDR3 is TGTGCCAGCAGGTCAGGGCGGGGTAATGAAAAACTGTTTTTT. Complete variable domain (other parts from reference TRBV7-9 and TRBJ1-4): DTGVSQNPRHKITKRGQNVTFRCDPISEHNRLYWYRQTLGQGPEFLTYFQNEAQLEKSRLLSDRFSAERPKGSFSTLEIQRTEQGDSAMYLCASRSGRGNEKLFFGSGTQLSVL.

V and J are TRBV6-5 and TRBJ2-5; a weak D match, TRBD1 (6 bases). Germline V CDR1 and CDR2: MNHEY, SVGAGI. This CDR3 is 16 amino acids long. V was shortened by 0 bases and J by 5 bases, with 16 bases between the two germline ends. DNA of the CDR3: TGTGCCAGCAGTTACTCGAGGATAGGGGGACGGGAGACCCAGTACTTC. Protein sequence: CASSYSRIGGRETQYF.

CDR3 region: CASSPSMRHRGLLIASGANVLTF. CDR3 sequence (DNA): TGTGCCAGCTCACCCTCAATGAGACACAGGGGCCTCCTAATTGCCTCTGGGGCCAACGTCCTGACTTTC. The chain couples TRBV18 to TRBJ2-6; 7 bases line up with TRBD1. The CDR3 length is 23 residues. V trimming: 3 bases; J trimming: 0 bases; junction bases outside the gene matches: 23. Per the germline V gene, CDR1 is KGHSH and CDR2 is LQKENI.

The chain employs TRBV25-1 and TRBJ2-5; D gene ambiguous. Germline V gene lookup returns CDR1 MGHDK and CDR2 SYGVNS. The V end was cut by 4 bases, the J end by 4 bases, with 16 bases between. The CDR3 has 15 amino acids. The CDR3 sequence: CASSAPVARGETQYF. The CDR3 DNA reads as TGTGCCAGCAGTGCCCCGGTCGCCCGCGGAGAGACCCAGTACTTC.

The chain uses TRBV18 and TRBJ1-1; D may be TRBD1 (5 bases). Per germline, CDR1 KGHSH and CDR2 LQKENI. Deletions cut 6 bases from V and 0 bases from J, with 8 bases between. The CDR3 spans 13 residues. CDR3: CASSQQVNTEAFF. In DNA form, the CDR3 reads TGTGCCAGCTCCCAACAGGTGAACACTGAAGCTTTCTTT. Combining the CDR3 with reference TRBV18 and TRBJ1-1 gives the whole variable domain NAGVMQNPRHLVRRRGQEARLRCSPMKGHSHVYWYRQLPEEGLKFMVYLQKENIIDESGMPKERFSAEFPKEGPSILRIQQVVRGDSAAYFCASSQQVNTEAFFGQGTRLTVV.

The genes are TRBV5-6 and TRBJ1-1; D remains ambiguous. The ends were cut back, 0 bases at V and 3 bases at J, with 6 bases in the middle. CDR1 and CDR2 (germline): SGHDT, YYEEEE. The CDR3 is made up of 13 amino acids. The DNA of the CDR3 is TGTGCCAGCAGCTTGGGGCCGTACACTGAAGCTTTCTTT. Its translation: CASSLGPYTEAFF.

This chain uses TRBV6-5 with TRBJ1-1; the match to TRBD1 covers 8 bases. After removal of 2 bases from V and 1 base from J, the junction contained 3 bases not matched to a gene. The CDR3 sequence is 15 residues long. CDR1 is MNHEY and CDR2 is SVGAGI in the germline V gene. CDR3 residues: CASSYGQGKNTEAFF. The CDR3 DNA follows: TGTGCCAGCAGTTACGGACAGGGAAAGAACACTGAAGCTTTCTTT.

The chain couples TRBV18 to TRBJ1-4; the D is unclear. This CDR3 contains 16 residues. Per the germline V gene, CDR1 is KGHSH and CDR2 is LQKENI. The V gene lost 2 bases and the J gene lost 3 bases, with 13 bases spanning the gap. CDR3 sequence (DNA): TGTGCCAGCTCACCAAACTTTGCAACGGCTAATGAAAAACTGTTTTTT. It is translated as CASSPNFATANEKLFF.

CDR3 in amino acids: CASRRAAQGSYNEQFF. The CDR3 nucleotides are TGTGCCAGTAGACGCGCCGCGCAGGGTTCCTACAATGAGCAGTTCTTC. J is TRBJ2-1 and V is TRBV19; TRBD1 might be the D (5 bases). Trimming removed 6 bases from V and 1 base from J, with 16 bases in between. This CDR3 is built from 16 residues. The V gene's germline CDR1 is LNHDA and CDR2 SQIVND (reference sequence).

V usage is TRBV27 and J usage is TRBJ2-7; D may be TRBD2 (5 bases). The CDR3 length is 13 residues. Germline CDR1 reads MNHEY; CDR2 reads SMNVEV (reference sequence). The V and J ends lost 4 bases and 2 bases respectively, with 9 bases between them. In nucleotides, the CDR3 is TGTGCCAGCAGTTCCGAGACTACCTACGAGCAGTACTTC. It specifies CASSSETTYEQYF.

The chain has TRBV15 and TRBJ2-7; a weak D match, TRBD2 (6 bases). This CDR3 region has 14 residues. The V gene lost 3 bases and the J gene lost 7 bases, with 16 bases spanning the gap. Germline CDR1 is LNHNV and CDR2 is YYDKDF (reference sequence). The DNA of the CDR3 is TGTGCCACCAGCAGGGGGGGAACAGCAAAAGAGCAGTACTTC. Amino acids: CATSRGGTAKEQYF.

Worth noting for this clone: The junction does not match germline at one end; this may be a read error. This chain links TRBV19 with TRBJ1-2; 8 bases agree with TRBD1. From germline, CDR1 is LNHDA and CDR2 SQIVND (reference sequence). The CDR3 is made up of 12 amino acids. CDR3 nucleotide sequence: TGTGCCAGTAGTATATTGTCGGGACAGGCGGCCTTC. Translation: CASSILSGQAAF.

The rearrangement joins TRBV28 to TRBJ2-7; D is perhaps TRBD1 (5 bases). Germline V lookup: CDR1 MDHEN, CDR2 SYDVKM. The CDR3 has 17 amino acids. Trimming removed 4 bases at V and 3 bases at J, with 22 bases between. The CDR3 sequence is CASSYIPTLQELYEQYF. The CDR3 DNA is TGTGCCAGCAGTTACATTCCGACTCTACAGGAACTCTACGAGCAGTACTTC.

The rearrangement uses TRBV5-1 and TRBJ1-2; 7 nucleotides line up with TRBD1. The trim removed 4 bases at V and 2 bases at J, leaving 11 bases unmatched. Germline-derived CDR1 and CDR2 are SGHRS and YFSETQ. The CDR3 consists of 16 residues. Here the CDR3 DNA reads TGCGCCAGCAGCGCGGTTACCGGGACAGAAAACTATGGCTACACCTTC. Its protein product is CASSAVTGTENYGYTF.